The 30 T cell receptor beta chains reported below all come from one sample, sequenced in a study of blood T cell repertoires in COVID-19. Sequencing used immunoSEQ multiplex PCR; TCRdb keeps in-frame clones, though not all of them. The sample carries more than 350,000 clones, about 83% recorded once. The specimen sequenced was PBMCs or T cells enriched from blood (not recorded which). The source is a woman in her fifties or sixties who had recovered from COVID-19.

The chain carries TRBV12-5 and TRBJ2-1; D might be TRBD1 (6 bases). The germline V gene encodes CDR1 LGHNT and CDR2 FRNRAP. Trimming cost V 0 bases and J 4 bases, with 22 bases left between them. The CDR3 is 19 amino acids. CDR3 residues: CASGLVIGGQTPRYNEQFF. In DNA form, the CDR3 reads TGTGCTAGTGGTTTGGTGATTGGAGGACAGACCCCCCGTTACAATGAGCAGTTCTTC. The entire variable domain, with the rest obtained from reference TRBV12-5 and TRBJ2-1, is as follows: DARVTQTPRHKVTEMGQEVTMRCQPILGHNTVFWYRQTMMQGLELLAYFRNRAPLDDSGMPKDRFSAEMPDATLATLKIQPSEPRDSAVYFCASGLVIGGQTPRYNEQFFGPGTRLTVL.

V and J are TRBV28 and TRBJ1-5; 9 nucleotides align to TRBD1. Germline trimming cut 6 bases from V and 0 bases from J; bases unmatched to any gene: 12. The germline V gene encodes CDR1 MDHEN and CDR2 SYDVKM. The CDR3 sequence is 18 residues long. This chain's CDR3 is CASSRPGTGYLSNQPQHF. In DNA, the CDR3 is TGTGCCAGCAGCCGCCCCGGGACAGGGTACCTTAGCAATCAGCCCCAGCATTTT.

The V gene is TRBV5-6, the J gene TRBJ1-6, with D possibly being TRBD1 (5 bases). The CDR3 has 15 residues. CDR1 is SGHDT and CDR2 is YYEEEE in the germline V gene. V was shortened by 4 bases and J by 8 bases, with 16 bases between the two germline ends. CDR3 loop: CASSRLDRLYSPLHF. For the CDR3, the DNA is TGTGCCAGCAGCCGTCTCGACAGATTATATTCACCCCTCCACTTT. Drawing the rest from reference TRBV5-6 and TRBJ1-6, the complete variable domain is DAGVTQSPTHLIKTRGQQVTLRCSPKSGHDTVSWYQQALGQGPQFIFQYYEEEERQRGNFPDRFSGHQFPNYSSELNVNALLLGDSALYLCASSRLDRLYSPLHFGNGTRLTVT.

The chain recombines TRBV30 with TRBJ2-5; 10 nucleotides agree with TRBD2. V was pared by 4 bases and J by 2 bases, with 7 bases of the junction left unmatched. From germline, CDR1 is GTSNPN and CDR2 SVGIG (reference sequence). The CDR3 runs 15 residues. The CDR3 is CAWKKLAGIQETQYF. Here the CDR3 DNA reads TGTGCCTGGAAGAAACTAGCGGGGATTCAAGAGACCCAGTACTTC.

The genes are TRBV11-2 and TRBJ1-3; weak D call: TRBD1 (5 bases). Trimming cost V 4 bases and J 4 bases, with 14 bases left between them. This CDR3 is built from 15 residues. The V gene's germline CDR1 is SGHAT and CDR2 FQNNGV. The CDR3 coding sequence is TGTGCCAGCAGCTCCCTCCGGGACTTGGGAAACACCATATATTTT. Protein product: CASSSLRDLGNTIYF.

CDR3 amino acids: CASVTGGEAFF. The CDR3 DNA reads TGTGCCAGCGTGACAGGGGGTGAAGCTTTCTTT. The genes are TRBV6-5 and TRBJ1-1; 9 bases fit TRBD1. With 8 bases clipped from V and 7 bases from J, the junction kept 2 bases outside the gene matches. The germline V gene has CDR1 MNHEY and CDR2 SVGAGI. CDR3 length: 11 amino acids.

V and J are TRBV10-3 and TRBJ2-6; 11 bases agree with TRBD1. Germline CDR1 reads ENHRY; CDR2 reads SYGVKD. V lost 10 bases and J lost 0; bases outside the gene matches: 2. This CDR3 has 15 residues. DNA of the CDR3: TGTGCCACCGGACAGGGGGCCTCTGGGGCCAACGTCCTGACTTTC. This sequence encodes CATGQGASGANVLTF.

This chain connects TRBV19 to TRBJ1-1; the D gene is possibly TRBD1 (5 bases). The CDR3 is 16 amino acids. The germline V and J ends were trimmed by 3 bases and 0 bases, with 14 bases remaining between them. Germline V gives CDR1 LNHDA, CDR2 SQIVND (reference sequence). The CDR3 sequence: CASSMGPGRMNTEAFF. In DNA form, the CDR3 reads TGTGCCAGTAGTATGGGGCCAGGGAGGATGAACACTGAAGCTTTCTTT.

This chain links TRBV27 with TRBJ2-1, with a weak D call TRBD2 (6 bases). This CDR3 spans 14 amino acids. The germline V gene has CDR1 MNHEY and CDR2 SMNVEV (reference sequence). The germline V and J ends were trimmed by 4 bases and 3 bases, with 10 bases remaining between them. The CDR3 protein is CASSSGENYNEQFF. In nucleotides, the CDR3 is TGTGCCAGCAGTTCGGGGGAAAACTACAATGAGCAGTTCTTC.

The chain recombines TRBV7-3 with TRBJ1-4; D may be TRBD1 (6 bases). Trimming shortened V by 3 bases and J by 10 bases, and 12 bases separated the two germline ends. This CDR3 has 13 amino acids. The germline V gene encodes CDR1 SGHTA and CDR2 FQGTGA. The chain's CDR3 is CASSFGGGGKLFF. For the CDR3, the DNA is TGTGCCAGCAGCTTTGGGGGAGGGGGAAAACTGTTTTTT. Based on the CDR3 plus reference TRBV7-3 and TRBJ1-4, the full variable domain is GAGVSQTPSNKVTEKGKYVELRCDPISGHTALYWYRQSLGQGPEFLIYFQGTGAADDSGLPNDRFFAVRPEGSVSTLKIQRTERGDSAVYLCASSFGGGGKLFFGSGTQLSVL.

The J gene is TRBJ1-1, the V gene TRBV30, with D perhaps TRBD1 (6 bases). Trimming pared 2 bases from V and 8 bases from J, leaving 15 bases between. Germline-derived CDR1 and CDR2 are GTSNPN and SVGIG (reference sequence). This CDR3 comprises 13 residues. Here the CDR3 DNA reads TGTGCCTGGAGTCCCTCCGGGACACAAGAAGCTTTCTTT. Translating gives CAWSPSGTQEAFF.

In nucleotides, the CDR3 is TGTGCCAGCAGCTTGGGAGAACAGGGAAAGGCTAACTATGGCTACACCTTC. Translating it yields CASSLGEQGKANYGYTF. The genes are TRBV7-2 and TRBJ1-2; TRBD1 might be the D (6 bases). The CDR3 runs 17 residues. V was pared by 3 bases and J by 0 bases, with 17 bases between. Germline values: CDR1 SGHTA, CDR2 FQGNSA. The complete variable domain, with remaining parts taken from reference TRBV7-2 and TRBJ1-2, reads GAGVSQSPSNKVTEKGKDVELRCDPISGHTALYWYRQSLGQGLEFLIYFQGNSAPDKSGLPSDRFSAERTGGSVSTLTIQRTQQEDSAVYLCASSLGEQGKANYGYTFGSGTRLTVV.

The genes are TRBV18 and TRBJ1-2, with D unclear. CDR1 is KGHSH and CDR2 is LQKENI in the germline V gene. This CDR3 spans 13 amino acids. Trimming took 3 bases from V and 6 from J, leaving 11 bases between them. CDR3 amino acids: CASSPTTADGYTF. The CDR3 nucleotides read TGTGCCAGCTCACCTACGACGGCGGATGGCTACACCTTC.

The chain has TRBV2 and TRBJ1-1, with D perhaps TRBD1 (6 bases). CDR1 is SNHLY and CDR2 is FYNNEI in the germline V gene. Trimming pared 6 bases from V and 1 base from J, leaving 39 bases between. This CDR3 comprises 23 residues. In DNA form, the CDR3 reads TGTGCCAGCAGCCACGCGGGAGGGGGGCCTCAGATCTTCGTTCAGTCTACGAACACTGAAGCTTTCTTT. Amino acid sequence: CASSHAGGGPQIFVQSTNTEAFF.

The table lists this clone with a few counts. The J gene is TRBJ1-1, the V gene TRBV28, with 7 positions matching TRBD1. Germline V gene lookup returns CDR1 MDHEN and CDR2 SYDVKM. There are 11 residues in the CDR3. Trimming removed 6 bases from V and 11 bases from J; junction bases left unmatched: 6. CDR3: CASSYRGEAFF. CDR3 DNA sequence: TGTGCCAGCAGCTACAGGGGAGAGGCTTTCTTT.

V and J are TRBV30 and TRBJ1-5; TRBD1 matches at 10 bases. The CDR3 sequence is 15 residues long. V lost 1 base, J lost 7 bases, and 7 bases stayed unmatched. Germline-derived CDR1 and CDR2 are GTSNPN and SVGIG (reference sequence). CDR3 residues: CAWSARQGAGQPQHF. DNA of the CDR3: TGTGCCTGGAGTGCTAGACAGGGGGCTGGGCAGCCCCAGCATTTT. The full variable domain, in which reference TRBV30 and TRBJ1-5 provide the parts outside the CDR3, is SQTIHQWPATLVQPVGSPLSLECTVEGTSNPNLYWYRQAAGRGLQLLFYSVGIGQISSEVPQNLSASRPQDRQFILSSKKLLLSDSGFYLCAWSARQGAGQPQHFGDGTRLSIL.

The chain recombines TRBV28 with TRBJ1-6; D call uncertain. V gave up 6 bases and J gave up 11 bases, with 17 bases separating them. CDR3 length: 14 amino acids. Germline V gene lookup returns CDR1 MDHEN and CDR2 SYDVKM. CDR3 sequence (DNA): TGTGCCAGCAGCAAGGAGGCAGGAGCGACACCCCTCCACTTT. It specifies CASSKEAGATPLHF.

The CDR3 is CASSQDIPRDTQYF. CDR3 DNA sequence: TGTGCCAGCAGCCAAGATATCCCCCGGGATACGCAGTATTTT. The chain recombines TRBV3-1 (or the pseudogene TRBV3-2) with TRBJ2-3; D remains ambiguous. CDR1 and CDR2 from the germline V gene are LGHDT and YNNKEL (reference sequence). The CDR3 covers 14 residues. V lost 0 bases and J 6 bases, leaving 10 bases between the germline ends.

This clone has just one count. The chain uses TRBV11-3 and TRBJ2-1; TRBD2 matches 8 bases. J gave up 9 bases and V 1 base, and 8 bases lay outside the gene matches. CDR1 SGHNT and CDR2 YENEEA come from the germline V gene. The CDR3 has 15 residues. CDR3 sequence reads: CASSLAGGGTPEQFF. CDR3 DNA: TGTGCCAGCAGCTTAGCCGGGGGGGGGACCCCTGAGCAGTTCTTC.

The chain uses TRBV15 and TRBJ1-4; 7 nucleotides align to TRBD1. V trimming: 7 bases; J trimming: 6 bases; junction bases outside the gene matches: 5. The CDR3 has 13 residues. Germline V gives CDR1 LNHNV, CDR2 YYDKDF (reference sequence). CDR3 nucleotides: TGTGCCACCACAACAGGGGCGGATGAAAAACTGTTTTTT. Protein product: CATTTGADEKLFF.

V gene TRBV19 combines with J gene TRBJ1-3; 7 nucleotides line up with TRBD1. After removal of 5 bases from V and 0 bases from J, the junction contained 7 bases not matched to a gene. Germline CDR1 is LNHDA and CDR2 is SQIVND (reference sequence). The CDR3 runs to 16 residues. The CDR3 sequence: CASSFGQAISGNTIYF. CDR3 coding DNA: TGTGCCAGTAGTTTTGGACAGGCAATCTCTGGAAACACCATATATTTT. Complete variable domain (other parts from reference TRBV19 and TRBJ1-3): DGGITQSPKYLFRKEGQNVTLSCEQNLNHDAMYWYRQDPGQGLRLIYYSQIVNDFQKGDIAEGYSVSREKKESFPLTVTSAQKNPTAFYLCASSFGQAISGNTIYFGEGSWLTVV.

The rearrangement uses TRBV30 and TRBJ2-3, with no clear D. Germline values: CDR1 GTSNPN, CDR2 SVGIG (reference sequence). V was clipped by 2 bases and J by 5 bases, with 11 bases between them. The CDR3 sequence is 13 residues long. The CDR3 sequence is CAWSSNRQDTQYF. The DNA for the CDR3 is TGTGCCTGGAGTTCCAACAGACAAGATACGCAGTATTTT.

The chain is built from TRBV5-5 and TRBJ2-2, with D uncertain. The CDR3 has 14 residues. Germline lookup yields CDR1 SGHKS and CDR2 YYEKEE (reference sequence). Trimming removed 0 bases at V and 2 bases at J, with 5 bases between. In DNA form, the CDR3 reads TGTGCCAGCAGCTTGGGTTCTAACACCGGGGAGCTGTTTTTT. Residues: CASSLGSNTGELFF.

The V gene is TRBV3-1 (or the pseudogene TRBV3-2), the J gene TRBJ1-3, with D possibly TRBD1 on 5 matching bases. The germline V gene encodes CDR1 LGHDT and CDR2 YNNKEL (reference sequence). This CDR3 is built from 18 residues. V was trimmed by 2 bases and J by 2 bases, leaving 19 bases between them. DNA for the CDR3: TGTGCCAGCAGCCAACTTCTGGGACGGGGGAAGGCTGGAAACACCATATATTTT. Encoded protein: CASSQLLGRGKAGNTIYF.

The V gene is TRBV5-8, the J gene TRBJ2-1; 7 bases map to TRBD1. Losses at the gene ends were 4 bases for V and 1 base for J; bases not matched to a gene: 5. The CDR3 totals 15 residues. The germline V gene encodes CDR1 SGHTS and CDR2 YDEGEE. CDR3 nucleotide sequence: TGTGCCAGCAGCCGTAACAGGGGTTCCTACAATGAGCAGTTCTTC. It codes for CASSRNRGSYNEQFF.

As concerns this clone: One end of the junction varies from germline; a read error may be responsible. The V and J genes are TRBV18 and TRBJ1-1; D is unresolved. Germline CDR1 reads KGHSH; CDR2 reads LQKENI. The CDR3 loop spans 14 amino acids. CDR3 residues: CATSGTDRSTEAFF. For the CDR3, the DNA is TGTGCCACCTCAGGCACCGACCGGAGCACTGAAGCTTTCTTT.

V usage is TRBV7-3 and J usage is TRBJ2-6; the match to TRBD1 covers 7 bases. The V gene's germline CDR1 is SGHTA and CDR2 FQGTGA. V dropped 7 bases and J dropped 2; count of bases not matched to a gene: 5. The CDR3 sequence is 15 residues long. For the CDR3, the DNA is TGTGCCAGCACCTCACAGGGGACTGGGGCCAACGTCCTGACTTTC. As protein: CASTSQGTGANVLTF.

The V gene is TRBV10-3, the J gene TRBJ2-1; D perhaps matches TRBD1 (6 bases). Trimming shortened V by 6 bases and J by 8 bases, and 17 bases separated the two germline ends. Looked up from germline, CDR1 is ENHRY and CDR2 is SYGVKD. CDR3 length equals 14 residues. The CDR3 DNA reads TGTGCCATCAGCCCACAGGGTAGGATGCATGAGCAGTTCTTC. It yields the protein CAISPQGRMHEQFF.

This clone was seen once. V is TRBV10-3 and J is TRBJ1-4; possible D gene TRBD1, 5 bases. V was cut by 8 bases and J by 8 bases, with 15 bases left in between. Germline lookup yields CDR1 ENHRY and CDR2 SYGVKD. The CDR3 is 13 residues long. The CDR3 protein is CAILDQGSEKLFF. The CDR3 DNA follows: TGTGCCATCCTGGACCAGGGTAGCGAAAAACTGTTTTTT.

V is TRBV5-5 and J is TRBJ2-6; TRBD1 aligns across 7 bases. Germline V gene sequence: CDR1 SGHKS, CDR2 YYEKEE (reference sequence). The CDR3 sequence is 15 residues long. V was clipped by 6 bases and J by 4 bases; unmatched bases: 7. The CDR3, as DNA: TGTGCCAGCAAGGGACAGCACGGAGGGGCCAACGTCCTGACTTTC. It specifies CASKGQHGGANVLTF.